This T cell receptor beta chain was sequenced during a study of chemoradiotherapy in HPV16-positive cancers (dated by TCRdb to between 2021 and 2024). Context from the whole study: Candidate HPV-specific T-cell clones and common TCR motifs were defined by functional T-cell assays performed on cells from a couple of HPV16-positive patients. The study asked whether T-cell immunity against the HPV oncoproteins E6 and E7 changes during chemoradiotherapy and whether it affects survival. Next, the candidate HPV-specific TCRs and motifs were followed in TCR repertoires from more than 70 patients with HPV-related cancers.

CDR1 MNHEY and CDR2 SVGAGI are derived from the germline V gene. The CDR3 starts with the cysteine, ends with the phenylalanine, and has 13 residues. This entry keeps only the CDR3 DNA: 39 bases, framed from base 1. A distance of 9 bases separates the germline ends of V and J, which lose 5 bases and 2 bases respectively. On the study overall, not on this receptor specifically: The functional definition of HPV-specific T cells was derived from only a couple of HPV16-positive patients, and the survival association was reported for HPV16-positive patients. In HPV16-positive patients, expansion of HPV-responsive T cells during chemoradiotherapy was associated with improved recurrence-free survival. Expansion of candidate HPV-specific clones and E7-related TCR motifs was observed in the tumor microenvironment during treatment, whereas no such expansion was observed for non-HPV-specific T cells.

Repertoires were sampled repeatedly over the course of chemoradiotherapy so that clonal expansion in the tumor microenvironment could be followed. As to this clone: This receptor's antigen is unknown. Base-call qualities are not available, and no considerably larger clone is one nucleotide away.

Preparation of the library involved the immunoSEQ multiplex PCR assay. Not all clones reach the TCRdb copy of this immuneACCESS table, which keeps in-frame sequences only. Checked studies attribute under half of the gap to unresolved V genes and leave the rest unexplained. For this sample there are roughly 23,000 clones; 73% appear just once. The ten most abundant clones make up around 2.7% of the sample. The chain is made from TRBV6-5 and TRBJ2-5; confidence is insufficient to name the D gene. The sample was collected from a patient who underwent chemoradiotherapy. This receptor was identified in a human donor with HPV-associated anogenital cancer. The DNA sequence follows: TGTGCCAGCAGTCAGAGAAGACAAGAGACCCAGTACTTC. Its product reads: CASSQRRQETQYF.